These 28 T cell receptor beta chains share one sample of origin, sequenced in a study of blood T cell repertoires in COVID-19 (TCRdb year 2020). Library preparation was by the immunoSEQ multiplex PCR assay. TCRdb took this table from immuneACCESS and kept in-frame rearrangements with V and J called. Such tables lack part of the clones; where checked against another copy, unresolved V genes explain under half of the gap, and the rest is unexplained. For this sample there are under 200,000 clones; 86% appear just once. The ten largest clonotypes hold 2.5% to 4% of the sample. The sample was peripheral blood. The receptors originated from a man between 65 and 79 years old with acute or convalescent COVID-19.

This clone was found a few times. The chain has TRBV3-1 (or the pseudogene TRBV3-2) and TRBJ1-2; D unresolved. Trimming removed 1 base at V and 1 base at J, with 10 bases between. The CDR3 is 15 residues long. Germline-derived CDR1 and CDR2 are LGHDT and YNNKEL (reference sequence). The CDR3 protein is CASSQVVRGNYGYTF. The DNA of the CDR3 is TGTGCCAGCAGCCAAGTCGTTCGGGGTAACTATGGCTACACCTTC.

The CDR3 DNA is TGTGCCAGCTCACCGCTGATGGGACAGGAGAACACTGAAGCTTTCTTT. Translation gives CASSPLMGQENTEAFF. The rearrangement uses TRBV18 and TRBJ1-1, with 8 bases fitting TRBD1. This CDR3 comprises 16 residues. Trimming at V came to 3 bases and at J to 1 base, leaving 7 bases not matched to a gene. Looked up from germline, CDR1 is KGHSH and CDR2 is LQKENI.

The rearrangement uses TRBV11-3 and TRBJ2-1, with 10 bases matching TRBD2. This CDR3 is built from 16 residues. Losses at the gene ends were 4 bases for V and 2 bases for J; bases not matched to a gene: 5. The V gene's germline CDR1 is SGHNT and CDR2 YENEEA. The CDR3 region has the DNA TGTGCCAGCAGCTCCTTGACTAGCGGGCCCTACAATGAGCAGTTCTTC. This gives the protein CASSSLTSGPYNEQFF.

The J gene is TRBJ1-2, the V gene TRBV29-1; the match to TRBD1 covers 9 bases. This CDR3 contains 11 residues. The germline V gene encodes CDR1 SQVTM and CDR2 ANQGSEA. V shed 6 bases, J shed 6 bases, and the junction held 2 bases outside the gene matches. Written as DNA, the CDR3 is TGCAGCGTCAGGACAGGGGATGGCTACACCTTC. This encodes CSVRTGDGYTF.

The genes are TRBV28 and TRBJ2-3; perhaps TRBD2 as D (5 bases). Germline values: CDR1 MDHEN, CDR2 SYDVKM. This CDR3 contains 15 residues. V was cut by 3 bases and J by 2 bases, with 12 bases left in between. The CDR3 nucleotides are TGTGCCAGCAGTTTCGGTGGGAGTAACACAGATACGCAGTATTTT. It yields the protein CASSFGGSNTDTQYF.

The chain has TRBV19 and TRBJ1-2; D remains ambiguous. The CDR3 runs 14 residues. The germline CDR1 and CDR2 sequences are LNHDA and SQIVND (reference sequence). The V end was cut by 7 bases, the J end by 8 bases, with 20 bases between. CDR3 in DNA: TGTGCCAGTACCCCTCTTCTTACGAGTATCGGCTACACCTTC. This encodes CASTPLLTSIGYTF.

V usage is TRBV9 and J usage is TRBJ2-3; D may be TRBD1 (5 bases). The CDR3 runs to 15 residues. Germline CDR1 SGDLS, CDR2 YYNGEE. V was clipped by 0 bases and J by 2 bases, with 10 bases between them. The CDR3 coding sequence is TGTGCCAGCAGCGTAGGGGGCCTGATCACAGATACGCAGTATTTT. Protein product: CASSVGGLITDTQYF.

This clone occurred once. The chain has TRBV6-5 and TRBJ2-7, with D possibly matching TRBD1 (6 bases). The CDR3 is made up of 14 amino acids. Per the germline V gene, CDR1 is MNHEY and CDR2 is SVGAGI. V was trimmed by 6 bases and J by 3 bases, leaving 15 bases between them. For the CDR3, the DNA is TGTGCCAGCAGAAGCGGCAGGGGCGGCTACGAGCAGTACTTC. It specifies CASRSGRGGYEQYF.

This chain joins TRBV5-4 and TRBJ2-3; a weak D match, TRBD1 (6 bases). This CDR3 is built from 17 residues. Looked up from germline, CDR1 is SGHNT and CDR2 is YYREEE (reference sequence). The ends were cut back, 1 base at V and 1 base at J, with 16 bases in the middle. This CDR3 is CASSLKLQGDGTDTQYF. CDR3 DNA sequence: TGTGCCAGCAGCTTGAAGCTACAGGGAGACGGCACAGATACGCAGTATTTT.

The chain combines TRBV5-1 with TRBJ1-4; the D is unclear. Germline assignment: CDR1 SGHRS and CDR2 YFSETQ. Trimming pared 1 base from V and 10 bases from J, leaving 11 bases between. There are 13 residues in the CDR3. CDR3 bases: TGCGCCAGCAGCTTGTTTGGCCCCGCAAAACTGTTTTTT. Residues: CASSLFGPAKLFF.

The V call is TRBV25-1, the J call TRBJ2-1; 8 bases are a match to TRBD1. V shed 2 bases and J 8 bases; nucleotides not matched to a gene: 11. Germline CDR1 reads MGHDK; CDR2 reads SYGVNS. This CDR3 has 16 residues. CDR3 nucleotides: TGTGCCAGCAGTGAAACACCAGGGGGCGGGCGAGATGAGCAGTTCTTC. Translation gives CASSETPGGGRDEQFF.

This chain links TRBV5-8 with TRBJ2-3, with D possibly being TRBD1 (6 bases). The length of the CDR3 is 13 residues. Germline V CDR1 and CDR2: SGHTS, YDEGEE. V was pared by 2 bases and J by 6 bases, with 10 bases between. The CDR3: CASSFGTPDTQYF. The DNA for the CDR3 is TGTGCCAGCAGCTTTGGGACACCGGATACGCAGTATTTT.

A single count supports this clone. The CDR3 region has the DNA TGTGCCAGCAGCTTCCTGGCAGACCAGGGCACAGATACGCAGTATTTT. Translated, it gives CASSFLADQGTDTQYF. V usage is TRBV5-4 and J usage is TRBJ2-3; D remains unclear. Between the trimmed V and J ends, which lost 2 bases and 1 base, there was a span of 14 bases. The CDR3 extends over 16 amino acids. Looked up from germline, CDR1 is SGHNT and CDR2 is YYREEE (reference sequence).

As regards this clone: An end of the junction does not agree with germline; a read error may underlie this. The rearrangement joins TRBV12-5 to TRBJ1-1; no definite D call. This CDR3 has 13 amino acids. CDR1 LGHNT and CDR2 FRNRAP come from the germline V gene. In nucleotides, the CDR3 is TGTGCTAGTAAAAGCCCAGCGAACGCTGAAGCTTTCTTT. Amino acids: CASKSPANAEAFF.

This chain joins TRBV29-1 and TRBJ2-7; no firm D call. Germline lookup yields CDR1 SQVTM and CDR2 ANQGSEA. This CDR3 is 11 amino acids long. Trimming removed 4 bases from V and 2 bases from J, with 6 bases in between. The CDR3 DNA sequence: TGCAGCGTTGCCCAGGCCTACGAGCAGTACTTC. Amino acid sequence: CSVAQAYEQYF.

The chain carries TRBV6-5 and TRBJ2-2; 7 nucleotides align to TRBD2. The CDR3 loop spans 14 amino acids. Germline V gives CDR1 MNHEY, CDR2 SVGAGI. V lost 6 bases and J lost 6; bases outside the gene matches: 7. The CDR3: CASRAGTIPGELFF. CDR3 bases: TGTGCCAGCAGGGCCGGGACTATTCCCGGGGAGCTGTTTTTT.

The CDR3 nucleotides are TGTGCCTGGAGTGTACGCGGACTGCCTGGAAACACCATATATTTT. Amino acids: CAWSVRGLPGNTIYF. The V call is TRBV30, the J call TRBJ1-3; D uncertain. Germline V gene sequence: CDR1 GTSNPN, CDR2 SVGIG (reference sequence). This CDR3 spans 15 amino acids. With 0 bases removed from V and 2 bases from J, the gap between germline ends came to 11 bases.

This chain connects TRBV5-1 to TRBJ1-5; 8 bases are shared with TRBD1. The CDR3 spans 16 residues. Trimming took 3 bases from V and 0 from J; bases not matched to a gene: 5. CDR1 and CDR2 (germline): SGHRS, YFSETQ. Written as DNA, the CDR3 is TGCGCCAGCAGCTACGGGACAGGAAATAGCAATCAGCCCCAGCATTTT. It encodes CASSYGTGNSNQPQHF.

The count of this clone is one. V gene TRBV5-1 combines with J gene TRBJ2-3, with a weak D call TRBD2 (6 bases). Germline V lookup: CDR1 SGHRS, CDR2 YFSETQ. Trimming removed 4 bases from V and 1 base from J, with 16 bases in between. The CDR3 runs to 16 residues. CDR3 nucleotides: TGCGCCAGCAGCCTCCGGGACTCACGGGGCACAGATACGCAGTATTTT. Protein: CASSLRDSRGTDTQYF.

This clone was seen a handful of times. V usage is TRBV9 and J usage is TRBJ1-1, with D perhaps TRBD1 (6 bases). Germline V lookup: CDR1 SGDLS, CDR2 YYNGEE. V lost 4 bases, J lost 3 bases, and 19 bases lay in between. The CDR3 has 16 amino acids. The CDR3 DNA reads as TGTGCCAGCAGCCCAGACCTACTCAGGGGATACACTGAAGCTTTCTTT. Residues: CASSPDLLRGYTEAFF.

V usage is TRBV28 and J usage is TRBJ2-1; D might be TRBD1 (6 bases). V gave up 3 bases and J gave up 5 bases, with 11 bases separating them. Germline V lookup: CDR1 MDHEN, CDR2 SYDVKM. This CDR3 is 14 amino acids long. The CDR3 reads CASSFNTGNNEQFF. CDR3 bases: TGTGCCAGCAGTTTTAATACAGGGAACAATGAGCAGTTCTTC.

This clone was found once. The J gene is TRBJ1-5, the V gene TRBV7-2, with a tentative D call TRBD1 (5 bases). This CDR3 region has 13 residues. CDR1 and CDR2 (germline): SGHTA, FQGNSA. The ends were cut back, 3 bases at V and 5 bases at J, with 8 bases in the middle. CDR3 in amino acids: CASSLIRDQPQHF. DNA for the CDR3: TGTGCCAGCAGCTTGATCAGGGATCAGCCCCAGCATTTT. Full variable domain (rest looked up from reference TRBV7-2 and TRBJ1-5): GAGVSQSPSNKVTEKGKDVELRCDPISGHTALYWYRQSLGQGLEFLIYFQGNSAPDKSGLPSDRFSAERTGGSVSTLTIQRTQQEDSAVYLCASSLIRDQPQHFGDGTRLSIL.

On this clone itself: At the DNA level, this CDR3 is encoded by other sequences in the same sample as well. The chain joins TRBV4-3 to TRBJ1-5; TRBD1 aligns across 7 bases. V shed 0 bases, J shed 5 bases, and the junction held 7 bases outside the gene matches. This CDR3 has 16 amino acids. Germline loops: CDR1 LGHNA, CDR2 YSLEER. CDR3 region: CASSQDLVQGHQPQHF. The CDR3 coding sequence is TGCGCCAGCAGCCAAGATTTGGTACAGGGGCATCAGCCCCAGCATTTT.

The gene calls are TRBV5-6 and TRBJ2-5; D is possibly TRBD2 (6 bases). The CDR3 runs 13 residues. V dropped 7 bases and J dropped 4 bases, with 14 bases sitting between them. Germline V lookup: CDR1 SGHDT, CDR2 YYEEEE. The CDR3 nucleotides read TGTGCCAGCCATAGGCCGCGGGGAGAGACCCAGTACTTC. Translation gives CASHRPRGETQYF.

This chain joins TRBV28 and TRBJ2-5; 7 nucleotides line up with TRBD1. The CDR3 consists of 17 residues. Trimming took 6 bases from V and 2 from J; bases not matched to a gene: 15. Germline values: CDR1 MDHEN, CDR2 SYDVKM. This CDR3 is CASSDFYSDRWQETQYF. In DNA form, the CDR3 reads TGTGCCAGCAGCGACTTTTACTCGGACAGGTGGCAAGAGACCCAGTACTTC.

V gene TRBV7-2 combines with J gene TRBJ1-5, with D maybe TRBD1 (6 bases). This CDR3 comprises 14 residues. The V end lost 4 bases, the J end lost 3 bases, and 10 bases lay between the germline ends. Germline V lookup: CDR1 SGHTA, CDR2 FQGNSA. CDR3 residues: CASSSRTVNQPQHF. DNA for the CDR3: TGTGCCAGCAGCTCTCGGACAGTCAATCAGCCCCAGCATTTT.

This chain uses TRBV6-5 with TRBJ2-7; D gene ambiguous. Trimming shortened V by 6 bases and J by 3 bases, and 9 bases separated the two germline ends. This CDR3 is built from 12 residues. Germline V lookup: CDR1 MNHEY, CDR2 SVGAGI. The CDR3 here is CASRLLYYEQYF. The CDR3 DNA reads TGTGCCAGCAGGCTTCTCTACTACGAGCAGTACTTC.

The chain links TRBV7-2 to TRBJ2-1; D is perhaps TRBD2 (6 bases). Trimming removed 5 bases at V and 2 bases at J, with 10 bases between. Germline V gene lookup returns CDR1 SGHTA and CDR2 FQGNSA. This CDR3 is built from 14 residues. CDR3 DNA: TGTGCCAGCAGCCCTCCGGGGGCCTACAATGAGCAGTTCTTC. Its translation: CASSPPGAYNEQFF.